This TCR beta chain was profiled in a study of OX40 agonist ivuxolimab in advanced cancers. At the level of the study: Males comprised roughly four fifths of the group, whose mean age was about 61 years (range 23 to 79). A partial response was reached by three patients: one with hepatocellular carcinoma and two with cutaneous melanoma.

CDR1 is MDHEN, CDR2 SYDVKM, per germline. The CDR3 extends over 15 amino acids. V was pared by 6 bases and J by 6 bases, with 10 bases of the junction left unmatched. Profiled with immunoSEQ multiplex PCR; TCRdb holds only in-frame clones, not every one. The profile shows tens of thousands of clones, roughly 80% of them singletons. This clone occurred once. Its antigen is still unknown. Study conclusions and caveats: A proportion of nonresponders additionally exhibited low normalized T-cell clonal expansion.

Sequencing was performed on CD4+ or CD8+ T cells sorted from blood, taken in a trial of the OX40 agonist ivuxolimab. This sequence joins TRBV28 and TRBJ2-3, with TRBD1 matching 9 bases. This TCR derives from an adult with an advanced solid tumor such as melanoma, head and neck, liver or kidney cancer. Written as DNA, the CDR3 is TGTGCCAGCAGCGCCCGGGACAGGGACGGGGATACGCAGTATTTT. Translating it yields CASSARDRDGDTQYF.